The present T cell receptor (beta chain) was sequenced within a study of blood T cells in healthy people across ages. Points from the study as a whole: More naive CD4+ cells and higher diversity marked long-lived donors relative to aged donors. Estimates of total diversity, which came from one million sequenced T cells, were considered to be underestimates.

The length of the CDR3 is 16 residues. V was cut by 2 bases and J by 6 bases, with 22 bases left in between. The V gene's germline CDR1 is DFQATT and CDR2 SNEGSKA (reference sequence). This clonotype was picked up a small number of times. Its antigen is currently unknown. A second about 6 to 12 cycle PCR used barcoded and J-beta primers. Each TCR beta cDNA got a 12-nucleotide random molecular identifier. Every individual sample yielded 2.5 million or more paired-end reads (each containing CDR3). Via MiXCR, TCRdb re-called the 5' RACE reads, giving one row per CDR3 protein. Of fewer than 2 million distinct CDR3 sequences in the sample, roughly two fifths are singletons; the top ten hold approximately 22%.

The receptor was isolated from a human donor in good health. This chain joins TRBV20-1 and TRBJ1-2, with D unclear. The specimen sequenced was blood. The DNA of the CDR3 is TGCAGTGCTAGAACCCCTGACGGATCCCTTGAACATGGCTACACCTTC. Translating it yields CSARTPDGSLEHGYTF.